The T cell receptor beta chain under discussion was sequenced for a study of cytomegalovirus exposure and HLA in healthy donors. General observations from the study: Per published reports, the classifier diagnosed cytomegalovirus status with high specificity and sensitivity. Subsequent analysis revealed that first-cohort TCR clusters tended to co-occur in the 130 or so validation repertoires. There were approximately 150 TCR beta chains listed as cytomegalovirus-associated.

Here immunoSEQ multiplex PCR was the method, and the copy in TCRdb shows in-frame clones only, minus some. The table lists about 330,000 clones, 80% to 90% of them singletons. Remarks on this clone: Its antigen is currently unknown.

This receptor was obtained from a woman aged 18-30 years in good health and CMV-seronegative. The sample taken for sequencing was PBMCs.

In DNA, the CDR3 is TGTGCCAGCAGCCCCCCCCCGGGACAGGGGAGCGGGAGTAGGAACGAGCAGTACTTC. This translates into CASSPPPGQGSGSRNEQYF. The chain uses TRBV5-4 and TRBJ2-7; 10 positions match TRBD1. The CDR3 spans 19 residues. Germline CDR1 and CDR2: SGHNT and YYREEE (reference sequence). V shed 4 bases, J shed 5 bases, and the junction held 21 bases outside the gene matches.